This T cell receptor (beta chain) derives from a study of T-cell memory formation after mild COVID-19. With 6 bases removed from V and 7 bases from J, the gap between germline ends came to 15 bases. Germline V CDR1 and CDR2: MNHEY, SVGEGT. The CDR3 sequence is 14 residues long. This clonotype was found a few times. One entry per CDR3 protein results from TCRdb running MiXCR on the 5' RACE reads. There are approximately 150,000 distinct CDR3 sequences in the sample; 10% to 15% occur only once, and more than 3% lies in the top ten. The receptor comes from a man aged 18 to 29 who had mild COVID-19 (a few samples of this study predate the infection). Cell type and time point are not known. Sequencing was carried out using PBMCs or a T cell subset sorted from them (not recorded which). The rearrangement uses TRBV6-2 or TRBV6-3 and TRBJ2-2; D is perhaps TRBD2 (6 bases). CDR3 in amino acids: CASSSTLAHGELFF. CDR3 bases: TGTGCCAGCAGCTCCACCCTAGCGCACGGGGAGCTGTTTTTT.